These 29 T cell receptor beta chains originate from one sample sequenced in a study of T cell responses to AZD1222 COVID-19 vaccine. Libraries were prepared by immunoSEQ multiplex PCR; TCRdb keeps only in-frame clonotypes and omits some of them. The sample gives more than 100,000 clones, about nine tenths of which show up once; under 9% is in the top ten. The sequenced sample was peripheral blood, obtained 28 days after the second AZD1222 dose. These receptors came from an adult who received the AZD1222 COVID-19 vaccine.

The chain is built from TRBV27 and TRBJ2-1; 7 bases align to TRBD1. This CDR3 region has 12 residues. Germline V lookup: CDR1 MNHEY, CDR2 SMNVEV (reference sequence). Trimming cost V 5 bases and J 7 bases; bases outside gene matches: 2. This CDR3 is CASSPTGNEQFF. CDR3 in DNA: TGTGCCAGCAGTCCGACAGGGAATGAGCAGTTCTTC.

The rearrangement links TRBV5-1 to TRBJ2-3; D may correspond to TRBD1 or TRBD2 (6 bases each). The CDR3 length is 17 residues. Germline CDR1 and CDR2: SGHRS and YFSETQ. Deletions cut 0 bases from V and 5 bases from J, with 19 bases between. The CDR3 region is CASSLGWTTPGVDTQYF. CDR3 nucleotides: TGCGCCAGCAGCTTGGGTTGGACTACCCCAGGGGTAGATACGCAGTATTTT.

The chain is built from TRBV18 and TRBJ2-1; D is unresolved. The V and J ends lost 2 bases and 5 bases respectively, with 13 bases between them. Germline V gene sequence: CDR1 KGHSH, CDR2 LQKENI. CDR3 length: 15 amino acids. The CDR3 nucleotides are TGTGCCAGCTCACCAAATGGCAGGCAAAACAATGAGCAGTTCTTC. This gives the protein CASSPNGRQNNEQFF.

V gene TRBV19 combines with J gene TRBJ2-5, with 8 bases aligning to TRBD2. The germline gives CDR1 LNHDA, CDR2 SQIVND (reference sequence). J was trimmed by 5 bases and V by 4 bases; bases with no gene match: 12. The CDR3 contains 16 residues. CDR3 in amino acids: CASSTQGRAGDETQYF. CDR3 in DNA: TGTGCCAGTAGTACCCAGGGGCGAGCGGGAGACGAGACCCAGTACTTC.

The chain combines TRBV20-1 with TRBJ2-7; TRBD2 agrees at 12 bases. This CDR3 is built from 14 residues. V dropped 3 bases and J dropped 7; count of bases not matched to a gene: 7. Looked up from germline, CDR1 is DFQATT and CDR2 is SNEGSKA (reference sequence). The CDR3 nucleotides read TGCAGTGCTAGTCTAGCGGGGGGGCCTCGAGAGCAGTACTTC. Translation gives CSASLAGGPREQYF.

The genes are TRBV3-1 (or the pseudogene TRBV3-2) and TRBJ2-1; maybe TRBD1 (5 bases). V shed 1 base and J shed 10 bases, with 8 bases lying between them. The CDR3 has 12 residues. CDR1 and CDR2 (germline): LGHDT, YNNKEL (reference sequence). The CDR3 DNA follows: TGTGCCAGCAGCCAAGCCTACAGGGAGCAGTTCTTC. This translates into CASSQAYREQFF.

J is TRBJ1-1 and V is TRBV28, with D maybe TRBD1 (6 bases). Germline V CDR1 and CDR2: MDHEN, SYDVKM. The V end lost 2 bases, the J end lost 5 bases, and 15 bases lay between the germline ends. The CDR3 covers 15 residues. CDR3 amino acids: CASSLIGGPKTEAFF. DNA of the CDR3: TGTGCCAGCAGTTTAATTGGGGGCCCGAAGACTGAAGCTTTCTTT.

The chain recombines TRBV28 with TRBJ2-1; 11 positions agree with TRBD2. This CDR3 is built from 18 residues. Germline V gene lookup returns CDR1 MDHEN and CDR2 SYDVKM. Trimming at V came to 4 bases and at J to 0 bases, leaving 8 bases not matched to a gene. The CDR3 reads CASSSSGGPGSSYNEQFF. CDR3 bases: TGTGCCAGCAGTTCTAGCGGGGGGCCGGGAAGCTCCTACAATGAGCAGTTCTTC.

The V and J genes are TRBV6-5 and TRBJ2-7, with a possible D match to TRBD2 (5 bases). This CDR3 has 14 amino acids. CDR1 and CDR2 from the germline V gene are MNHEY and SVGAGI. V was pared by 6 bases and J by 1 base, with 13 bases between. The CDR3 region has the DNA TGTGCCAGCAGGTACGGCGGGCCTTCCTACGAGCAGTACTTC. Translating gives CASRYGGPSYEQYF.

The V and J genes are TRBV14 and TRBJ2-1, with TRBD2 matching over 14 bases. The germline V gene encodes CDR1 SGHDN and CDR2 FVKESK. The CDR3 is made up of 16 amino acids. Losses at the gene ends were 4 bases for V and 7 bases for J; bases not matched to a gene: 6. CDR3 coding DNA: TGTGCCAGCAGCCGCGGACTAGCGGGGGGAGGGAATGAGCAGTTCTTC. Translated: CASSRGLAGGGNEQFF. Complete variable domain (other parts from reference TRBV14 and TRBJ2-1): EAGVTQFPSHSVIEKGQTVTLRCDPISGHDNLYWYRRVMGKEIKFLLHFVKESKQDESGMPNNRFLAERTGGTYSTLKVQPAELEDSGVYFCASSRGLAGGGNEQFFGPGTRLTVL.

This clone has just one count. The CDR3 spells CASSVQGANTGELFF. The CDR3 DNA is TGTGCCAGCAGCGTACAGGGGGCGAACACCGGGGAGCTGTTTTTT. V usage is TRBV9 and J usage is TRBJ2-2; 7 bases agree with TRBD1. V trimming: 1 base; J trimming: 0 bases; junction bases outside the gene matches: 0. This CDR3 comprises 15 residues. Germline CDR1 and CDR2: SGDLS and YYNGEE.

This clone was seen a single time. This rearrangement joins TRBV7-8 to TRBJ1-2; 8 positions agree with TRBD1. CDR1 SGHVS and CDR2 FQNEAQ come from the germline V gene. Trimming cost V 2 bases and J 2 bases; bases outside gene matches: 1. The CDR3 covers 14 residues. CDR3 DNA sequence: TGTGCCAGCAGCTTAAACAGGGGGAACTATGGCTACACCTTC. Amino acid sequence: CASSLNRGNYGYTF.

The CDR3 sequence is CASSLESGSAGELFF. The CDR3, as DNA: TGTGCCAGCAGCTTAGAGTCAGGGAGCGCCGGGGAGCTGTTTTTT. The genes are TRBV7-8 and TRBJ2-2; D is tentatively TRBD1 or TRBD2 (5 bases each). Germline loops: CDR1 SGHVS, CDR2 FQNEAQ. CDR3 size: 15 residues. V gave up 1 base and J gave up 6 bases, with 12 bases separating them.

The chain employs TRBV5-4 and TRBJ2-2; TRBD1 is a possible D gene (5 bases). CDR1 and CDR2 (germline): SGHNT, YYREEE (reference sequence). V shed 0 bases and J shed 1 base, with 7 bases lying between them. The CDR3 is 15 residues long. The CDR3 is CASSLATVNTGELFF. The DNA for the CDR3 is TGTGCCAGCAGCTTGGCGACAGTGAACACCGGGGAGCTGTTTTTT.

V usage is TRBV19 and J usage is TRBJ1-5; D possibly corresponds to TRBD1 (5 bases). Trimming took off 1 base at V and 5 bases at J, with 12 bases between the two ends. CDR1 is LNHDA and CDR2 is SQIVND in the germline V gene (reference sequence). CDR3 length: 15 residues. This chain's CDR3 is CASSIVGQGYQPQHF. The CDR3 coding sequence is TGTGCCAGTAGTATAGTCGGGCAGGGATATCAGCCCCAGCATTTT.

This clone turned up a few times. This sequence joins TRBV18 and TRBJ1-1; weak D call: TRBD1 (6 bases). Trimming removed 5 bases from V and 6 bases from J, with 16 bases in between. In germline, CDR1 is KGHSH, CDR2 LQKENI. CDR3 size: 14 residues. CDR3 amino acids: CASSSRTVAAEAFF. Written as DNA, the CDR3 is TGTGCCAGCTCATCCCGGACAGTAGCCGCTGAAGCTTTCTTT.

The chain employs TRBV12-3 or TRBV12-4 and TRBJ1-1, with TRBD1 matching 7 bases. Trimming cost V 7 bases and J 6 bases; bases outside gene matches: 8. The CDR3 runs 13 residues. CDR3 in amino acids: CASNDRVGAEAFF. As DNA, the CDR3 is TGTGCCAGCAACGACAGGGTAGGCGCTGAAGCTTTCTTT.

This clone came up once. The chain joins TRBV4-1 to TRBJ2-2; D not resolved. The ends were cut back, 4 bases at V and 11 bases at J, with 11 bases in the middle. The CDR3 is made up of 12 amino acids. Germline loops: CDR1 MGHRA, CDR2 YSYEKL. CDR3 residues: CASSLRQSELFF. The CDR3 bases are TGCGCCAGCAGCCTGCGACAATCCGAGCTGTTTTTT.

The V and J genes are TRBV7-2 and TRBJ1-3; D remains ambiguous. Germline V gives CDR1 SGHTA, CDR2 FQGNSA. This CDR3 is 13 amino acids long. The V end was cut by 5 bases, the J end by 4 bases, with 9 bases between. The CDR3 reads CASSNRPGNTIYF. The CDR3 DNA sequence: TGTGCCAGCAGCAATCGACCGGGAAACACCATATATTTT.

This clone was counted a single time. J is TRBJ2-3 and V is TRBV9, with D perhaps TRBD2 (6 bases). Germline V lookup: CDR1 SGDLS, CDR2 YYNGEE. This CDR3 has 14 residues. Deletions cut 4 bases from V and 4 bases from J, with 13 bases between. CDR3 DNA: TGTGCCAGCAGCTTAAGGACTATCCCAGATACGCAGTATTTT. It specifies CASSLRTIPDTQYF.

The chain uses TRBV6-5 and TRBJ2-1; no clear D gene. The CDR3 runs 13 residues. Germline assignment: CDR1 MNHEY and CDR2 SVGAGI. Trimming removed 6 bases from V and 7 bases from J, with 13 bases in between. DNA for the CDR3: TGTGCCAGCAGCCCCAATTCGTTTAATGAGCAGTTCTTC. Its protein is CASSPNSFNEQFF.

The CDR3 DNA follows: TGTGCCAGCAGCCCCAGGGGGGGTGACTATGGCTACACCTTC. Its protein is CASSPRGGDYGYTF. The chain links TRBV28 to TRBJ1-2; 7 nucleotides agree with TRBD1. CDR1 and CDR2 (germline): MDHEN, SYDVKM. The length of the CDR3 is 14 residues. Germline trimming cut 6 bases from V and 3 bases from J; bases unmatched to any gene: 7.

The chain combines TRBV7-2 with TRBJ1-6, with a weak D call TRBD1 (5 bases). The CDR3 spans 15 residues. Per the germline V gene, CDR1 is SGHTA and CDR2 is FQGNSA. Trimming shortened V by 1 base and J by 4 bases, and 8 bases separated the two germline ends. The CDR3 protein is CASSLERGYNSPLHF. In DNA form, the CDR3 reads TGTGCCAGCAGCTTAGAGAGGGGTTATAATTCACCCCTCCACTTT.

In this sample, this clone turned up once. This sequence joins TRBV19 and TRBJ1-4; D unclear. The CDR3 length is 14 residues. Germline CDR1 and CDR2: LNHDA and SQIVND (reference sequence). Trimming cost V 9 bases and J 4 bases, with 15 bases left between them. The CDR3 reads CASRLASGNEKLFF. The CDR3 DNA reads as TGTGCCAGCCGCTTGGCCTCTGGTAATGAAAAACTGTTTTTT. Filled out from reference TRBV19 and TRBJ1-4, the complete variable domain reads DGGITQSPKYLFRKEGQNVTLSCEQNLNHDAMYWYRQDPGQGLRLIYYSQIVNDFQKGDIAEGYSVSREKKESFPLTVTSAQKNPTAFYLCASRLASGNEKLFFGSGTQLSVL.

The J gene is TRBJ2-1, the V gene TRBV10-3; 11 bases fit TRBD1. V trimming: 3 bases; J trimming: 2 bases; junction bases outside the gene matches: 6. Per germline, CDR1 ENHRY and CDR2 SYGVKD. The CDR3 has 17 amino acids. CDR3 residues: CAISDSGTGGPYNEQFF. For the CDR3, the DNA is TGTGCCATCAGTGATTCCGGGACAGGGGGACCCTACAATGAGCAGTTCTTC.

The V and J genes are TRBV5-5 and TRBJ1-2; D remains ambiguous. From germline, CDR1 is SGHKS and CDR2 YYEKEE (reference sequence). The ends were cut back, 4 bases at V and 6 bases at J, with 13 bases in the middle. This CDR3 region has 13 residues. The CDR3 here is CASSNISPDGYTF. Here the CDR3 DNA reads TGTGCCAGCAGCAACATATCTCCGGATGGCTACACCTTC.

The chain links TRBV5-4 to TRBJ1-4; TRBD1 agrees at 7 bases. Germline V gives CDR1 SGHNT, CDR2 YYREEE (reference sequence). The CDR3 runs to 16 residues. The V segment lost 4 bases and the J segment 6 bases; nucleotides outside the gene matches: 12. The CDR3 region has the DNA TGTGCCAGCAGCGCACAAACAGGGGTGGAGGATGAAAAACTGTTTTTT. Translated: CASSAQTGVEDEKLFF. Combining the CDR3 with reference TRBV5-4 and TRBJ1-4 gives the whole variable domain ETGVTQSPTHLIKTRGQQVTLRCSSQSGHNTVSWYQQALGQGPQFIFQYYREEENGRGNFPPRFSGLQFPNYSSELNVNALELDDSALYLCASSAQTGVEDEKLFFGSGTQLSVL.

The chain couples TRBV27 to TRBJ1-4, with a possible D match to TRBD1 (5 bases). V was pared by 2 bases and J by 8 bases, with 15 bases between. CDR3 length: 15 residues. Germline CDR1 MNHEY, CDR2 SMNVEV (reference sequence). The CDR3 loop reads CASSLLRGQREKLFF. Here the CDR3 DNA reads TGTGCCAGCAGTTTACTCCGGGGCCAGAGGGAAAAACTGTTTTTT.

The rearrangement links TRBV6-5 to TRBJ2-1; a weak D match, TRBD1 (5 bases). CDR3 length equals 12 residues. Trimming took 8 bases from V and 13 from J, leaving 18 bases between them. CDR1 and CDR2 from the germline V gene are MNHEY and SVGAGI. The CDR3 region has the DNA TGTGCCAGCCATGTGTTGGGGCGGTCCCAGTTCTTC. It encodes CASHVLGRSQFF.